The next 8 T cell receptor beta chains were all read from a single sample in a study of blood T cells in healthy people across ages. A J-beta primer mix and a sample-barcoded 5' primer were used in a second PCR of roughly 7 to 12 cycles. TCRdb reanalysed the 5' RACE reads using MiXCR and keeps one entry per CDR3 protein. The table includes roughly 860,000 distinct CDR3 sequences, less than 80% detected once. Sequenced sample: blood. Every receptor here comes from a man between 25 and 39 years old in good health.

The chain employs TRBV3-1 and TRBJ2-1; 9 bases agree with TRBD2. The CDR3 extends over 17 amino acids. The V and J ends lost 0 bases and 2 bases, in that order; junction bases with no gene match: 5. The V gene's germline CDR1 is LGHDT and CDR2 YNNKEL (reference sequence). The CDR3 nucleotides are TGTGCCAGCAGCCAAGATAGGGGCGGGGGGGCCTACAATGAGCAGTTCTTC. Its protein product is CASSQDRGGGAYNEQFF.

The rearrangement uses TRBV7-2 and TRBJ2-4, with D hard to call. Germline V gene sequence: CDR1 SGHTA, CDR2 FQGNSA. Between the trimmed V and J ends, which lost 5 bases and 8 bases, there was a span of 10 bases. The CDR3 loop spans 12 amino acids. The DNA of the CDR3 is TGTGCCAGCAGCCCCCTCCGAGACATTCAGTACTTC. It yields the protein CASSPLRDIQYF.

This chain uses TRBV5-1 with TRBJ2-3; D gene uncertain. V was cut by 4 bases and J by 6 bases, with 15 bases left in between. The V gene's germline CDR1 is SGHRS and CDR2 YFSETQ. This CDR3 contains 14 residues. The CDR3 reads CASSRRQLTDTQYF. CDR3 DNA sequence: TGCGCCAGCAGCAGGAGACAACTCACTGATACGCAGTATTTT.

The chain recombines TRBV27 with TRBJ1-2, with 11 positions matching TRBD1. Germline CDR1 is MNHEY and CDR2 is SMNVEV (reference sequence). The ends lost 5 bases at V and 4 bases at J; junction bases unmatched: 6. The CDR3 sequence is 15 residues long. The CDR3 DNA is TGTGCCAGCAGTCCAGGGACAGGGGGTGGCTATGGCTACACCTTC. Amino acid sequence: CASSPGTGGGYGYTF.

This chain uses TRBV4-3 with TRBJ2-3; a possible D gene is TRBD2 (7 bases). V was trimmed by 0 bases and J by 4 bases, leaving 20 bases between them. Germline lookup yields CDR1 LGHNA and CDR2 YSLEER. This CDR3 region has 18 residues. For the CDR3, the DNA is TGCGCCAGCAGCCAAGACAGGGGAACCGGGGGGTTGGCAGATACGCAGTATTTT. The encoded protein is CASSQDRGTGGLADTQYF.

This chain links TRBV27 with TRBJ1-5; D not certain. The germline CDR1 and CDR2 sequences are MNHEY and SMNVEV (reference sequence). With 2 bases removed from V and 11 bases from J, the gap between germline ends came to 10 bases. This CDR3 is 12 amino acids long. CDR3 loop: CASSLSGETQHF. CDR3 nucleotide sequence: TGTGCCAGCAGTTTAAGCGGGGAGACCCAGCATTTT.

The rearrangement joins TRBV2 to TRBJ2-7; 12 nucleotides agree with TRBD1. This CDR3 comprises 17 residues. With 3 bases clipped from V and 11 bases from J, the junction kept 17 bases outside the gene matches. Germline values: CDR1 SNHLY, CDR2 FYNNEI. For the CDR3, the DNA is TGTGCCAGCAGTGACCCTCAGGGAGGGACAGGGGGCGAGTATGAGTACTTC. Encoded protein: CASSDPQGGTGGEYEYF.

This clonotype was picked up a small number of times. V usage is TRBV9 and J usage is TRBJ1-2; TRBD1 aligns across 7 bases. There are 15 residues in the CDR3. Germline lookup yields CDR1 SGDLS and CDR2 YYNGEE. With 4 bases clipped from V and 4 bases from J, the junction kept 10 bases outside the gene matches. The CDR3 protein is CASSTRRGGSYGYTF. CDR3 nucleotide sequence: TGTGCCAGCAGCACCCGTAGAGGGGGCTCCTATGGCTACACCTTC.